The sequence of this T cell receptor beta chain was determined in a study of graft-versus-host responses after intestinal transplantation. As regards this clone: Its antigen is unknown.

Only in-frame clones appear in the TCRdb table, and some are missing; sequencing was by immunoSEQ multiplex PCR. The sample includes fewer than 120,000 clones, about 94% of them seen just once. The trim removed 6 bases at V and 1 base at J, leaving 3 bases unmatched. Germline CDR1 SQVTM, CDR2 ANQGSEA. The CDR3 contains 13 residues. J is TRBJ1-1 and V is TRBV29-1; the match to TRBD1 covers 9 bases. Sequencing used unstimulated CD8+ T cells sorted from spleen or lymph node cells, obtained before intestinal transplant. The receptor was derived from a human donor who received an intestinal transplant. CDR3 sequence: CSVEGQGNTEAFF. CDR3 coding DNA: TGCAGCGTAGAGGGACAGGGGAACACTGAAGCTTTCTTT.